Listed below are T cell receptor beta chains from one sample, sequenced in a study of T-cell memory formation after mild COVID-19. TCRdb re-derived calls from the 5' RACE reads in MiXCR, one entry per CDR3 protein. The sample carries about 290,000 distinct CDR3 sequences, roughly 15% recorded once. The source material was PBMCs or a T cell subset sorted from them (not recorded which). The receptors come from a man aged 18-30 years who had mild COVID-19 (a few samples of this study predate the infection). Cell type and time point are not known. CDR3s include the opening cysteine and the closing phenylalanine or tryptophan. Each record gives: clone size, D gene, V gene, J gene, CDR3 protein, CDR3 DNA. A D gene is named only where the DNA matches it firmly. Not all rows give a size; the values are once, few, many and, for expanded clones, a class.

few	.	TRBV4-1	TRBJ1-6	CASSQGSSGTSPLHF	TGCGCCAGCAGCCAAGGGTCTTCAGGGACTTCACCCCTCCACTTT
few	TRBD2	TRBV20-1	TRBJ2-3	CSAPPAGGTDTQYF	TGCAGTGCCCCGCCCGCGGGGGGAACAGATACGCAGTATTTT
.	TRBD2	TRBV29-1	TRBJ2-1	CSVDLAGAGEQFF	TGCAGCGTTGATCTAGCGGGGGCCGGTGAGCAGTTCTTC
few	.	TRBV5-1	TRBJ1-2	CASSLVPEYGYTF	TGCGCCAGCAGCTTGGTTCCGGAGTATGGCTACACCTTC
few	TRBD2	TRBV12-3/TRBV12-4	TRBJ2-4	CASSLSGGWNIQYF	TGTGCCAGCAGTTTATCGGGGGGGTGGAACATTCAGTACTTC
.	.	TRBV10-3	TRBJ2-3	CAISERADTQYF	TGTGCCATCAGTGAAAGGGCAGATACGCAGTATTTT
.	TRBD2	TRBV7-8	TRBJ2-1	CASRSPPRTSRPNEQFF	TGTGCCAGCAGGTCACCCCCCCGGACTAGTCGCCCCAATGAGCAGTTCTTC
.	.	TRBV9	TRBJ1-1	CASSAKRDTEAFF	TGTGCCAGCAGCGCCAAGCGGGACACTGAAGCTTTCTTT
few	.	TRBV19	TRBJ1-1	CASSMVGGAEAFF	TGTGCCAGTAGTATGGTTGGGGGCGCTGAAGCTTTCTTT
few	.	TRBV7-9	TRBJ1-2	CASSLRLRGGYTF	TGTGCCAGCAGCTTGAGGCTAAGGGGAGGCTACACCTTC
few	.	TRBV7-2	TRBJ1-1	CASSFRGMNTEAFF	TGTGCCAGCAGCTTCAGGGGAATGAACACTGAAGCTTTCTTT
.	.	TRBV12-3/TRBV12-4	TRBJ1-1	CASSPRESGTEAFF	TGTGCCAGCAGTCCCCGGGAGTCGGGCACTGAAGCTTTCTTT
few	TRBD1	TRBV7-9	TRBJ1-1	CASSRKTGGSNTEAFF	TGTGCCAGCAGCCGTAAGACAGGGGGCTCGAACACTGAAGCTTTCTTT
few	.	TRBV7-8	TRBJ2-1	CASSLDFQPQFF	TGTGCCAGCAGCTTGGACTTCCAACCCCAGTTCTTC
.	TRBD1	TRBV6-1	TRBJ2-7	CASSGQGEQYF	TGTGCCAGCAGTGGACAGGGCGAGCAGTACTTC
few	.	TRBV12-3/TRBV12-4	TRBJ1-5	CASSWGGRQPQHF	TGTGCCAGCAGTTGGGGGGGGAGGCAGCCCCAGCATTTT
.	.	TRBV7-9	TRBJ1-1	CASSLSPTETEAFF	TGTGCCAGCAGCTTAAGTCCGACAGAGACTGAAGCTTTCTTT
many	.	TRBV7-3	TRBJ2-3	CASSLYGGRTDTQYF	TGTGCCAGCAGCTTATACGGGGGGCGCACAGATACGCAGTATTTT
.	.	TRBV9	TRBJ1-2	CASSPGGPNYGYTF	TGTGCCAGCAGCCCCGGGGGTCCTAACTATGGCTACACCTTC
few	TRBD2	TRBV20-1	TRBJ2-1	CSARAAGGGNEQFF	TGCAGTGCTAGAGCAGCGGGGGGAGGCAATGAGCAGTTCTTC
few	.	TRBV24-1	TRBJ2-1	CATSDSPSRQFF	TGTGCCACCAGTGATTCTCCTAGCCGTCAATTCTTC
.	TRBD2	TRBV5-1	TRBJ2-3	CASSSGTSGGLGTDTQYF	TGCGCCAGCAGCTCTGGGACTAGCGGGGGACTAGGCACAGATACGCAGTATTTT
few	TRBD1	TRBV12-3/TRBV12-4	TRBJ1-4	CASTPRRGREKLFF	TGTGCCAGCACCCCGCGGAGGGGGCGGGAAAAACTGTTTTTT
.	.	TRBV7-2	TRBJ2-5	CASSPYGQETQYF	TGTGCCAGCAGCCCCTACGGTCAAGAGACCCAGTACTTC
.	.	TRBV11-2	TRBJ1-4	CASSFGGKLFF	TGTGCCAGCAGCTTCGGGGGAAAACTGTTTTTT
few	.	TRBV27	TRBJ2-1	CASSWSANNEQFF	TGTGCCAGCAGTTGGTCGGCCAACAATGAGCAGTTCTTC
few	TRBD1	TRBV5-5	TRBJ2-5	CASSFRGPGETQYF	TGTGCCAGCAGCTTCAGGGGGCCGGGAGAGACCCAGTACTTC
few	.	TRBV7-9	TRBJ2-5	CASSLAQGRQETQYF	TGTGCCAGCAGCTTAGCGCAGGGCCGTCAGGAGACCCAGTACTTC